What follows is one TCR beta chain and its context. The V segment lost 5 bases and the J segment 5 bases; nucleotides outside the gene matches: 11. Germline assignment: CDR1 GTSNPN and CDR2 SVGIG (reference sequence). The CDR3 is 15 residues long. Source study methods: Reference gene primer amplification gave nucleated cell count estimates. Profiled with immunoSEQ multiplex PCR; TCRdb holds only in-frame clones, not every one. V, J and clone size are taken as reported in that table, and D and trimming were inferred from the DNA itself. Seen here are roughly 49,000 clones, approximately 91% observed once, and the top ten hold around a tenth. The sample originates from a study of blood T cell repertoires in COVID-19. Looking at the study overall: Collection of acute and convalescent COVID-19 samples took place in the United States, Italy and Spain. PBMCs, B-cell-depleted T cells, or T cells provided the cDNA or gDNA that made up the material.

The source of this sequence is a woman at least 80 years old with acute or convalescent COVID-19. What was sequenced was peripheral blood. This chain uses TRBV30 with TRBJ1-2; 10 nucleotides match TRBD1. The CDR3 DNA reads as TGTGCCTGGTACCTCTGGGGGACAGGGGCTTATGGCTACACCTTC. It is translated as CAWYLWGTGAYGYTF.